This record covers a single T cell receptor beta chain. Antigen specificity is unknown. V gave up 0 bases and J gave up 7 bases; unmatched junction bases: 10. The germline CDR1 and CDR2 sequences are MNHNY and SVGAGI (reference sequence). The CDR3 runs 16 residues. CD45RO negativity and positive selection for CCR7 defined naive CD8 cells, a population that excluded terminally differentiated effector memory CD45RA+ cells. This entry comes from a study of shared clonotypes between healthy human individuals. The overall study: Three plates were used per donor for CD4 naive, three for CD4 memory, two for CD8 naive and one for CD8 memory. Study conclusions and caveats: Lower generation probabilities were found for non-shared clonotypes than for those shared by all four donors. About 5% of naive CD4 clonotypes were shared across a handful of donors.

TCRdb's copy holds only in-frame clones and misses some; the assay was immunoSEQ multiplex PCR. The table includes some 800,000 clones, about 92% detected once. The chain carries TRBV6-6 and TRBJ2-7; TRBD2 aligns across 9 bases. This receptor was taken from a man younger than 45 in good health. Sequencing was performed on naive CD8+ T cells sorted from blood. In nucleotides, the CDR3 is TGTGCCAGCAGTTACTCCTCTGGTAGCGGGAGAGGAGAGCAGTACTTC. It codes for CASSYSSGSGRGEQYF.